Below, 22 T cell receptor beta chains from the same sample are listed, as sequenced in a study of post-analysis software for immune sequencing data. Notes on the study in general: Higher frequency in patients than in controls was seen for about five TRBV segments, with TRBV5-6, TRBV5-1 and TRBV20-1 among them.

Included in the TCR beta cDNA libraries were unique molecular identifiers. TCRdb reprocessed the PCR reads via MiXCR and lists one record per CDR3 protein. The table records 380,000 or so distinct CDR3 sequences, roughly 36% of them present only once. These receptors' targets are unknown. Material for sequencing was blood. The origin of the receptors is a girl between 5 and 17 years old with multiple sclerosis.

The chain joins TRBV7-9 to TRBJ2-2, with 8 bases lining up with TRBD2. V was clipped by 0 bases and J by 0 bases; unmatched bases: 3. Looked up from germline, CDR1 is SEHNR and CDR2 is FQNEAQ (reference sequence). There are 17 residues in the CDR3. DNA of the CDR3: TGTGCCAGCAGCTTAGCGTTAGCGGGGCCGAACACCGGGGAGCTGTTTTTT. The encoded protein is CASSLALAGPNTGELFF.

The chain links TRBV7-8 to TRBJ1-2, with D tentatively TRBD1 (6 bases). V lost 5 bases to trimming and J lost 5 bases, with 15 bases between them. Germline V gives CDR1 SGHVS, CDR2 FQNEAQ. The CDR3 is made up of 14 amino acids. CDR3 DNA: TGTGCCAGCAGCCGGGGGGCAGAGACTTATGGCTACACCTTC. This encodes CASSRGAETYGYTF.

This chain uses TRBV3-1 with TRBJ2-7, with D possibly TRBD1 on 6 matching bases. This CDR3 is 13 amino acids long. V was clipped by 4 bases and J by 7 bases, with 14 bases between them. Germline loops: CDR1 LGHDT, CDR2 YNNKEL (reference sequence). CDR3 residues: CASSPPAGAEQYF. The DNA of the CDR3 is TGTGCCAGCAGCCCCCCCGCAGGGGCAGAGCAGTACTTC.

V gene TRBV20-1 combines with J gene TRBJ2-5; D perhaps matches TRBD2 (6 bases). V was trimmed by 5 bases and J by 11 bases, leaving 15 bases between them. In germline, CDR1 is DFQATT, CDR2 SNEGSKA (reference sequence). The CDR3 loop spans 11 amino acids. CDR3 protein: CSAFRGESQYF. DNA of the CDR3: TGCAGTGCTTTCCGCGGGGAGTCGCAGTACTTC.

V is TRBV29-1 and J is TRBJ2-5; possibly TRBD1 or TRBD2 for D (5 bases each). Germline V CDR1 and CDR2: SQVTM, ANQGSEA. Trimming pared 7 bases from V and 5 bases from J, leaving 14 bases between. CDR3 length: 12 amino acids. CDR3 sequence (DNA): TGCAGCGGTACAGGCCGCGGGGAGACCCAGTACTTC. It specifies CSGTGRGETQYF.

The chain links TRBV3-1 to TRBJ1-2, with a possible D match to TRBD1 (5 bases). Germline CDR1 LGHDT, CDR2 YNNKEL (reference sequence). This CDR3 has 15 residues. Trimming left V 0 bases short and J 8 bases short, with 16 bases between. The CDR3 DNA follows: TGTGCCAGCAGCCAAGAAGGGACTCCCAACGGGGGCTACACCTTC. Amino acid sequence: CASSQEGTPNGGYTF.

The rearrangement uses TRBV14 and TRBJ2-3; D is undetermined. Per the germline V gene, CDR1 is SGHDN and CDR2 is FVKESK. Trimming left V 0 bases short and J 0 bases short, with 7 bases between. The CDR3 sequence is 15 residues long. The CDR3 DNA is TGTGCCAGCAGCCAAGAGTCCAGGAGCACAGATACGCAGTATTTT. Residues: CASSQESRSTDTQYF.

Turning to this clonotype: A read error may produce the germline difference seen at one junction end. V gene TRBV12-3 or TRBV12-4 combines with J gene TRBJ2-3; 7 bases line up with TRBD1. The length of the CDR3 is 16 residues. In DNA form, the CDR3 reads TGTGCCAGCAGTCGTAGACAGGGAAGGAGAACAGATGCGCAGTATTTT. This encodes CASSRRQGRRTDAQYF.

The chain couples TRBV12-5 to TRBJ2-7; D is unresolved. CDR1 is LGHNT, CDR2 FRNRAP, per germline. Trimming took 5 bases from V and 1 from J, leaving 6 bases between them. The CDR3 contains 12 residues. CDR3 sequence: CASGPESYEQYF. The CDR3 DNA reads as TGTGCTAGTGGTCCCGAATCCTACGAGCAGTACTTC.

There are a few counts of this clonotype. This chain links TRBV3-1 with TRBJ2-6; D is unclear. Germline V lookup: CDR1 LGHDT, CDR2 YNNKEL (reference sequence). The V gene lost 5 bases and the J gene lost 0 bases, with 8 bases spanning the gap. The length of the CDR3 is 15 residues. As DNA, the CDR3 is TGTGCCAGCAGCGGCGTTGGCTCTGGGGCCAACGTCCTGACTTTC. This codes for CASSGVGSGANVLTF.

The CDR3, as DNA: TGTGCCAGCAGTTTATCCGACAGCGGAGCGCAGTATTTT. Protein product: CASSLSDSGAQYF. The V gene is TRBV28, the J gene TRBJ2-3; D is tentatively TRBD1 or TRBD2 (5 bases each). Germline CDR1 and CDR2: MDHEN and SYDVKM. The CDR3 spans 13 residues. V lost 1 base to trimming and J lost 10 bases, with 12 bases between them.

CDR3 region: CASSTWTAYGYTF. CDR3 DNA sequence: TGTGCCAGTTCAACCTGGACAGCCTATGGCTACACCTTC. The chain has TRBV12-3 or TRBV12-4 and TRBJ1-2, with a weak D call TRBD1 (6 bases). The CDR3 contains 13 residues. Trimming cost V 9 bases and J 4 bases, with 15 bases left between them.

The J gene is TRBJ2-3, the V gene TRBV28, with D hard to call. Germline V gene lookup returns CDR1 MDHEN and CDR2 SYDVKM. Trimming removed 3 bases from V and 6 bases from J, with 10 bases in between. The CDR3 is 13 amino acids. CDR3 nucleotide sequence: TGTGCCAGCAGTTTCGACCTCTCTGATACGCAGTATTTT. Protein product: CASSFDLSDTQYF.

In its sample, this clonotype was seen a few times. V and J are TRBV5-5 and TRBJ2-1, with D possibly matching TRBD2 (5 bases). Looked up from germline, CDR1 is SGHKS and CDR2 is YYEKEE (reference sequence). V was cut by 3 bases and J by 3 bases, with 10 bases left in between. This CDR3 is built from 14 residues. In DNA form, the CDR3 reads TGTGCCAGCAGCTGGTTCCGGGACTACAATGAGCAGTTCTTC. Its protein product is CASSWFRDYNEQFF.

This clonotype is medium-sized within its sample. The chain uses TRBV29-1 and TRBJ1-1, with D possibly being TRBD1 (5 bases). V was cut by 7 bases and J by 3 bases, with 15 bases left in between. CDR3 length equals 13 residues. From germline, CDR1 is SQVTM and CDR2 ANQGSEA. Here the CDR3 reads CSARTTGDTEAFF. In nucleotides, the CDR3 is TGCAGCGCTCGGACTACAGGCGACACTGAAGCTTTCTTT.

This clonotype showed up just a few times. The chain employs TRBV27 and TRBJ1-1; 8 bases agree with TRBD1. The CDR3 is made up of 15 amino acids. V lost 1 base and J lost 2; bases outside the gene matches: 3. Per germline, CDR1 MNHEY and CDR2 SMNVEV (reference sequence). Written as DNA, the CDR3 is TGTGCCAGCAGTTTATTCCAGGGGGCCAACACTGAAGCTTTCTTT. This gives the protein CASSLFQGANTEAFF.

This clonotype was detected ten times or more. The chain uses TRBV2 and TRBJ1-5; no clear D. Trimming took 4 bases from V and 5 from J, leaving 3 bases between them. Germline CDR1 reads SNHLY; CDR2 reads FYNNEI. CDR3 length: 11 amino acids. The CDR3 nucleotides are TGTGCCAGCAGTGGTGATCAGCCCCAGCATTTT. Translating it yields CASSGDQPQHF.

About this clonotype itself: One junction end does not reproduce the germline sequence, and a read error may be involved. The V call is TRBV5-4, the J call TRBJ2-5; 10 bases map to TRBD2. Germline V lookup: CDR1 SGHNT, CDR2 YYREEE (reference sequence). CDR3 size: 19 residues. CDR3: CVSSFHRPPLAGDLKTQYF. Written as DNA, the CDR3 is TGTGTCAGCAGCTTCCACCGGCCCCCCCTAGCGGGGGATTTGAAGACCCAGTACTTC.

In this sample, this clonotype turned up a few times. The V and J genes are TRBV7-9 and TRBJ2-1; D is unresolved. The CDR3 sequence is 18 residues long. The germline V gene encodes CDR1 SEHNR and CDR2 FQNEAQ (reference sequence). Trimming cost V 5 bases and J 9 bases, with 29 bases left between them. This chain's CDR3 is CASSPHWNSPDIYGEQFF. CDR3 nucleotide sequence: TGTGCCAGCAGCCCCCATTGGAACTCTCCCGATATATACGGTGAGCAGTTCTTC.

DNA for the CDR3: TGCAGTGCTAGAGATCCTAACATGCGAGAAGGAAACACCATATATTTT. Translating gives CSARDPNMREGNTIYF. The chain has TRBV20-1 and TRBJ1-3, with D unclear. The CDR3 extends over 16 amino acids. Germline-derived CDR1 and CDR2 are DFQATT and SNEGSKA (reference sequence). The V end lost 0 bases, the J end lost 4 bases, and 16 bases lay between the germline ends.

The CDR3 is CASSTSEGRPKNIQYF. In DNA, the CDR3 is TGTGCCAGCAGTACGTCCGAGGGGCGTCCCAAAAACATTCAGTACTTC. The gene calls are TRBV28 and TRBJ2-4; D might be TRBD1 or TRBD2, each matching 5 bases. The length of the CDR3 is 16 residues. In germline, CDR1 is MDHEN, CDR2 SYDVKM. Trimming took off 5 bases at V and 2 bases at J, with 16 bases between the two ends.

This clonotype was detected only a few times. Here the CDR3 DNA reads TGTGCCAGCAGTTCCCGGGACACAAACATTCAGTACTTC. It codes for CASSSRDTNIQYF. The chain couples TRBV12-3 or TRBV12-4 to TRBJ2-4, with a weak D call TRBD1 (6 bases). This CDR3 contains 13 residues. V was shortened by 4 bases and J by 6 bases, with 10 bases between the two germline ends.